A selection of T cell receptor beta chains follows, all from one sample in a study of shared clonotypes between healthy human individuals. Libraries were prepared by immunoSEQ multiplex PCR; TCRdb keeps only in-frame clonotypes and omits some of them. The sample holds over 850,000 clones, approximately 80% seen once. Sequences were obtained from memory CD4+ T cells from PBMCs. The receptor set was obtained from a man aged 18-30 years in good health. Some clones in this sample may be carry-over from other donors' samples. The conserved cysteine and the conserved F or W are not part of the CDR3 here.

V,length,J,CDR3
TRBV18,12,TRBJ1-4,ASSPRQDNEKLF
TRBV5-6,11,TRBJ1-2,ASSLIGAGGYT
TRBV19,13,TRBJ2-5,ASSPGTSYQETQY
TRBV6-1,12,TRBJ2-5,ASREQSGTKTQY
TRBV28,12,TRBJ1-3,ASSNRGLGNTIY
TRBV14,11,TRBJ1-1,ASSQGGRTEAF
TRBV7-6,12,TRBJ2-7,ASSLAPGAYEQY
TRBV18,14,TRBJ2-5,ASSPSRSRGQETQY
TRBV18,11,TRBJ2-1,ASSVTGVGEQF
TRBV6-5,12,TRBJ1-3,ASRPVASGNTIY